This TCR beta chain was captured in a study of T cells in Graves' hyperthyroidism and ophthalmopathy. Subjects aged 18 to 65 presented with newly diagnosed hyperthyroidism of less than 2 months' duration. Researchers amplified the TCR beta CDR3 regions from RNA transcripts. When the TCR CDR3 underwent first-round RT-PCR, the HTBI primer set was used. TCRdb reprocessed the multiplex PCR reads via MiXCR and lists one record per CDR3 protein. The sample carries around 520,000 distinct CDR3 sequences, approximately 15% recorded once. Germline CDR1 DFQATT, CDR2 SNEGSKA (reference sequence). J gave up 8 bases and V 4 bases, and 5 bases lay outside the gene matches. This CDR3 comprises 12 residues.

This receptor was obtained from a woman in her late teens or twenties with Graves' hyperthyroidism. This rearrangement joins TRBV20-1 to TRBJ2-4; 7 nucleotides align to TRBD2. Sequencing input: blood. CDR3: CSATAGSDIQYF. CDR3 nucleotide sequence: TGCAGTGCTACAGCGGGGTCGGACATTCAGTACTTC.